A single sample gave rise to the 2 T cell receptor beta chains below, sequenced in a study of long-term antiretroviral therapy in people with HIV. Version v3.0 of the immunoSEQ assay was performed at survey level. TCRdb's table, derived via immunoSEQ multiplex PCR, lists solely in-frame clones and lacks some. This table holds 20,000 to 25,000 clones, about 86% found once. This sample comprised unsorted PBMCs, obtained 1.3 years after starting antiretroviral therapy. The receptors here all came from a man aged 60 to 69 with HIV.

The chain employs TRBV10-3 and TRBJ2-5; D may match TRBD1 or TRBD2 (5 bases each). In germline, CDR1 is ENHRY, CDR2 SYGVKD. Trimming removed 3 bases from V and 2 bases from J, with 13 bases in between. The CDR3 totals 15 residues. CDR3 bases: TGTGCCATCAGTGACGGGACCCGATCACAAGAGACCCAGTACTTC. Translating gives CAISDGTRSQETQYF.

The J gene is TRBJ2-5, the V gene TRBV2; weak D call: TRBD2 (7 bases). The CDR3 covers 15 residues. V shed 8 bases and J shed 0 bases, with 16 bases lying between them. Germline CDR1 and CDR2: SNHLY and FYNNEI. The CDR3 region is CASDRGGGHQETQYF. The CDR3 DNA reads TGTGCCAGCGATCGTGGGGGGGGGCACCAAGAGACCCAGTACTTC.